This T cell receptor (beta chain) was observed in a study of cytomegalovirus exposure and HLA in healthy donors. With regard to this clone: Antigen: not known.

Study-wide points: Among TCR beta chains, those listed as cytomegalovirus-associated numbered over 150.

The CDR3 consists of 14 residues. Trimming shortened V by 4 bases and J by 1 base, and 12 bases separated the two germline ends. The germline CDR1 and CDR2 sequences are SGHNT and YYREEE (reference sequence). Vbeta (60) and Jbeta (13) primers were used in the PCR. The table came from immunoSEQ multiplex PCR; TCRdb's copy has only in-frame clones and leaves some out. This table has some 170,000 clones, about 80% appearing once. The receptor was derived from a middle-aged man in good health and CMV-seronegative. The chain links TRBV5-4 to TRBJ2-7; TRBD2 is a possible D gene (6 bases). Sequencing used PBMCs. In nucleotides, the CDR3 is TGTGCCAGCAGCCTACGACTAGATTCCTACGAGCAGTACTTC. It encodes CASSLRLDSYEQYF.